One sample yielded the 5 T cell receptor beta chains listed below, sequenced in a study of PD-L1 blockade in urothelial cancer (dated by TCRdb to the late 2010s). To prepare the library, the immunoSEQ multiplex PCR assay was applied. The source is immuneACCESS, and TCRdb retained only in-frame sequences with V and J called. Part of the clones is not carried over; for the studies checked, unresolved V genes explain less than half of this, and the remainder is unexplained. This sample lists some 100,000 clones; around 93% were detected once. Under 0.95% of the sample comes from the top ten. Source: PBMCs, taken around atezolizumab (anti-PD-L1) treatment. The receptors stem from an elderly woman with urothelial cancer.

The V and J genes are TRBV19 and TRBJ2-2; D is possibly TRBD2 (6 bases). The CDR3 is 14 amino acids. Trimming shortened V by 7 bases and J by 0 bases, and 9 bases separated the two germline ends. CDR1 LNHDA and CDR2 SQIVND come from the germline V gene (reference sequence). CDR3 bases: TGTGCCAGTAAAGGAGGGACGAACACCGGGGAGCTGTTTTTT. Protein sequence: CASKGGTNTGELFF.

CDR3 bases: TGTGCCAGCAGTGAAAAATTAGGGACTCAGTACTTC. It specifies CASSEKLGTQYF. The V and J genes are TRBV6-1 and TRBJ2-5; D possibly corresponds to TRBD2 (6 bases). CDR3 length equals 12 residues. Per the germline V gene, CDR1 is MNHNS and CDR2 is SASEGT. The V and J ends lost 2 bases and 11 bases respectively, with 12 bases between them.

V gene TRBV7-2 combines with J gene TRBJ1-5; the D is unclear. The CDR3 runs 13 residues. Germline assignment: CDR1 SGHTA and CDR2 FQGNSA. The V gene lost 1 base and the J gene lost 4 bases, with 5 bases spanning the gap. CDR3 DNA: TGTGCCAGCAGCTTAGAAACAAATCAGCCCCAGCATTTT. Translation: CASSLETNQPQHF.

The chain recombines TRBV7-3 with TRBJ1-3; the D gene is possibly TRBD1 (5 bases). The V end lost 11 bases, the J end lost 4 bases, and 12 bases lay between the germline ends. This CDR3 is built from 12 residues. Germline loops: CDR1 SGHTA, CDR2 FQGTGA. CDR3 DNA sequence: TGTGCCGGGGACTTGGTCGGAAACACCATATATTTT. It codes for CAGDLVGNTIYF.

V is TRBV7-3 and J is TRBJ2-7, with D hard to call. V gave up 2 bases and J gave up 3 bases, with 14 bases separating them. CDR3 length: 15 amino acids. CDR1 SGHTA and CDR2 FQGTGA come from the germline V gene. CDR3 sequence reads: CASSLAPSPNYEQYF. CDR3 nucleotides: TGTGCCAGCAGCTTAGCACCAAGCCCCAACTACGAGCAGTACTTC.